The present TCR beta chain was sequenced within a study of blood T cell repertoires in COVID-19. Study-level background: PBMCs, B-cell-depleted T cells, or T cells were the source of the cDNA or gDNA that made up the material.

This clone was recorded only once. The authors' processing: From reference gene primer amplification, estimates of nucleated cell counts were derived. Profiling relied on immunoSEQ multiplex PCR, and the TCRdb table lists in-frame clones only, not all of them. V and J calls and clone size are copied from that table; D and trimming were computed from the DNA. The sample includes about 240,000 clones, approximately 86% of them seen just once. Trimming took 3 bases from V and 7 from J; bases not matched to a gene: 5. The CDR3 is 13 residues long. Germline CDR1 is MGHDK and CDR2 is SYGVNS. Participant age was about 18 to 89 years, and participants resided in fewer than 25 US areas.

This chain connects TRBV25-1 to TRBJ1-2; 7 positions agree with TRBD1. Source material: PBMCs or T cells enriched from blood (not recorded which). The receptor was isolated from a middle-aged woman with acute COVID-19. The CDR3 sequence is CASSEVTGSGYTF. CDR3 DNA: TGTGCCAGCAGTGAGGTGACAGGGTCTGGCTACACCTTC.